The 18 T cell receptor beta chains given below trace back to one sample, sequenced in a study of blood T cells in healthy people across ages. Using a J-beta primer mix together with a sample-barcoded 5' primer, a second PCR was run for about 6 to 11 cycles. TCRdb used MiXCR to reprocess the 5' RACE reads, holding one entry per CDR3 protein. The data contain around 990,000 distinct CDR3 sequences, under 40% of them singletons. Specimen: blood. The receptors originated from a man younger than 35 in good health.

The gene calls are TRBV12-3 or TRBV12-4 and TRBJ2-1; perhaps TRBD2 as D (6 bases). Trimming removed 5 bases from V and 7 bases from J, with 15 bases in between. This CDR3 is 14 amino acids long. The CDR3 region has the DNA TGTGCCAGCAGTGTCGTTGCGGGGAAGAATGAGCAGTTCTTC. It encodes CASSVVAGKNEQFF.

This clonotype was counted a few times. The chain carries TRBV20-1 and TRBJ2-1, with TRBD2 as a possible D gene (7 bases). CDR1 DFQATT and CDR2 SNEGSKA come from the germline V gene (reference sequence). Trimming stripped 5 bases from V and 3 bases from J, with 20 bases between. The CDR3 runs to 16 residues. The CDR3 region has the DNA TGCAGTGCTGCCCCCCGAGGGGGGGAGTACTACAATGAGCAGTTCTTC. It specifies CSAAPRGGEYYNEQFF.

The chain joins TRBV4-2 to TRBJ2-3; possibly TRBD1 or TRBD2 for D (5 bases each). The CDR3 runs to 16 residues. CDR1 is LGHNA and CDR2 is YNFKEQ in the germline V gene. Trimming pared 4 bases from V and 3 bases from J, leaving 17 bases between. The CDR3 sequence: CASSPGTTWGTDTQYF. CDR3 sequence (DNA): TGTGCCAGCAGCCCGGGGACCACCTGGGGGACAGATACGCAGTATTTT.

There are a few counts of this clonotype. The chain uses TRBV3-1 and TRBJ2-7; the match to TRBD1 covers 9 bases. Germline lookup yields CDR1 LGHDT and CDR2 YNNKEL (reference sequence). The CDR3 spans 15 residues. The V segment lost 4 bases and the J segment 3 bases; nucleotides outside the gene matches: 7. CDR3 residues: CASSPYPGQGYEQYF. The CDR3 DNA reads TGTGCCAGCAGCCCATACCCGGGACAGGGCTACGAGCAGTACTTC.

V usage is TRBV6-5 and J usage is TRBJ2-2, with 9 bases lining up with TRBD1. The CDR3 spans 15 residues. Germline V gene sequence: CDR1 MNHEY, CDR2 SVGAGI. Trimming took 5 bases from V and 9 from J; bases not matched to a gene: 10. In nucleotides, the CDR3 is TGTGCCAGCAGTCCCAGGACAGGGGTTGATCGGGAGCTGTTTTTT. This encodes CASSPRTGVDRELFF.

A few counts support this clonotype. This chain joins TRBV11-1 and TRBJ2-1, with TRBD2 matching 9 bases. V lost 3 bases, J lost 5 bases, and 5 bases stayed unmatched. CDR1 and CDR2 (germline): SGHAT, FQDESV (reference sequence). The length of the CDR3 is 15 residues. The CDR3 sequence: CASSFSRGGNNEQFF. CDR3 sequence (DNA): TGTGCCAGCAGCTTCTCGCGGGGGGGGAACAATGAGCAGTTCTTC. The full variable domain, with the rest looked up from reference TRBV11-1 and TRBJ2-1, is EAEVAQSPRYKITEKSQAVAFWCDPISGHATLYWYRQILGQGPELLVQFQDESVVDDSQLPKDRFSAERLKGVDSTLKIQPAELGDSAMYLCASSFSRGGNNEQFFGPGTRLTVL.

The chain has TRBV18 and TRBJ2-1; D perhaps matches TRBD2 (5 bases). V dropped 3 bases and J dropped 9 bases, with 12 bases sitting between them. There are 13 residues in the CDR3. Germline CDR1 reads KGHSH; CDR2 reads LQKENI. DNA of the CDR3: TGTGCCAGCTCACCCCTCCGGGGAAGTGAGCAGTTCTTC. This encodes CASSPLRGSEQFF.

This clonotype was seen ten or more times. An end of the junction does not agree with germline; a read error may underlie this. The chain recombines TRBV7-2 with TRBJ2-5, with 8 positions matching TRBD1. The germline CDR1 and CDR2 sequences are SGHTA and FQGNSA. The CDR3 runs to 13 residues. The CDR3 spells CASSLTGEETQYF. CDR3 DNA: TGCGCCAGCAGCTTGACAGGGGAAGAGACCCAGTACTTC.

In its sample, this clonotype was seen a few times. This chain links TRBV6-4 with TRBJ1-2; 7 positions agree with TRBD1. V dropped 3 bases and J dropped 0; count of bases not matched to a gene: 13. Per germline, CDR1 MRHNA and CDR2 SNTAGT. The CDR3 length is 18 residues. The CDR3 protein is CASSESQTGRAPNYGYTF. CDR3 DNA sequence: TGTGCCAGCAGTGAGAGCCAGACAGGGAGGGCGCCTAACTATGGCTACACCTTC.

This clonotype has just one count. The rearrangement uses TRBV9 and TRBJ1-5; tentative D call: TRBD1 (6 bases). Trimming took 0 bases from V and 4 from J, leaving 11 bases between them. CDR1 is SGDLS, CDR2 YYNGEE, per germline. The CDR3 has 15 amino acids. The CDR3 nucleotides read TGTGCCAGCAGCGTAGGAGCAGGGGATAATCAGCCCCAGCATTTT. Its protein is CASSVGAGDNQPQHF.

The V call is TRBV20-1, the J call TRBJ2-3, with 12 bases lining up with TRBD2. The CDR3 contains 15 residues. The ends lost 5 bases at V and 4 bases at J; junction bases unmatched: 7. CDR1 and CDR2 from the germline V gene are DFQATT and SNEGSKA (reference sequence). The DNA for the CDR3 is TGCAGTGCTCGAAGACTAGCGGGGGTGCCAGATACGCAGTATTTT. The encoded protein is CSARRLAGVPDTQYF.

This clonotype was observed a few times. J is TRBJ1-1 and V is TRBV13, with a possible D match to TRBD1 (6 bases). The length of the CDR3 is 15 residues. Germline-derived CDR1 and CDR2 are PRHDT and FYEKMQ (reference sequence). V was shortened by 5 bases and J by 3 bases, with 16 bases between the two germline ends. The CDR3 loop reads CASSPGTSWDTEAFF. CDR3 DNA sequence: TGTGCCAGCAGCCCGGGGACATCCTGGGACACTGAAGCTTTCTTT. Full variable domain (outside the CDR3, taken from reference TRBV13 and TRBJ1-1): AAGVIQSPRHLIKEKRETATLKCYPIPRHDTVYWYQQGPGQDPQFLISFYEKMQSDKGSIPDRFSAQQFSDYHSELNMSSLELGDSALYFCASSPGTSWDTEAFFGQGTRLTVV.

Comments on this clonotype: One end of the junction does not line up with germline, which may come from a read error. The chain joins TRBV19 to TRBJ2-2, with D uncertain. This CDR3 is built from 13 residues. Germline V gene sequence: CDR1 LNHDA, CDR2 SQIVND (reference sequence). This CDR3 is CASSMSGPGELFF. The CDR3 DNA follows: TGCGCCAGTAGTATGTCGGGTCCCGGGGAGCTGTTTTTT.

This clonotype came up a few times. This sequence joins TRBV4-2 and TRBJ2-5; no clear D. This CDR3 comprises 12 residues. Germline V gives CDR1 LGHNA, CDR2 YNFKEQ. V was shortened by 0 bases and J by 6 bases, with 5 bases between the two germline ends. The CDR3 DNA reads TGTGCCAGCAGCCAAGAGGGGAAGACCCAGTACTTC. It encodes CASSQEGKTQYF.

As to this clonotype: This may be a read error, as it is one base from a much larger clone. The V call is TRBV29-1, the J call TRBJ2-1; possibly TRBD2 for D (6 bases). Germline-derived CDR1 and CDR2 are SQVTM and ANQGSEA. The CDR3 contains 14 residues. Trimming removed 5 bases from V and 3 bases from J, with 14 bases in between. The CDR3 DNA is TGCAGCGTTTTGGGACGAGCGGGCTACAATGAGCAGTTCTTC. It codes for CSVLGRAGYNEQFF.

The chain links TRBV9 to TRBJ2-1, with TRBD2 identical over 11 bases. Unmatched junction bases numbered 8, after V lost 3 bases and J lost 9 bases. Germline-derived CDR1 and CDR2 are SGDLS and YYNGEE. This CDR3 contains 15 residues. The CDR3, as DNA: TGTGCCAGCAGCGGGGGACTAGCGGAAGGGGGTGAGCAGTTCTTC. It specifies CASSGGLAEGGEQFF.

This chain links TRBV4-2 with TRBJ1-2; D unresolved. The CDR3 sequence is 15 residues long. V was shortened by 0 bases and J by 8 bases, with 16 bases between the two germline ends. The germline V gene has CDR1 LGHNA and CDR2 YNFKEQ. In DNA form, the CDR3 reads TGTGCCAGCAGCCAAGAGAATGCGATCACATGGGGCTACACCTTC. The encoded protein is CASSQENAITWGYTF.

In regard to this clonotype: Being one base from a much bigger clone, this may be a read error. V is TRBV27 and J is TRBJ2-7, with a possible D match to TRBD2 (6 bases). The end of the DNA fits TRBJ2-5 better, so the J call may be wrong. CDR3 length equals 14 residues. Per germline, CDR1 MNHEY and CDR2 SMNVEV (reference sequence). The CDR3 reads CASWYGGRQGTQYF. The CDR3 DNA sequence: TGTGCCAGCTGGTATGGAGGGCGACAAGGGACCCAGTACTTC.